These T cell receptor beta chains were read from a single sample in a study of cytomegalovirus exposure and HLA in healthy donors. The protocol was immunoSEQ multiplex PCR, while the TCRdb copy is restricted to in-frame clones and leaves out a portion. The profile covers 100,000 to 150,000 clones, with 74% appearing a single time and roughly 4.1% taken by the ten largest. The sample comprised PBMCs. The receptors derive from a woman aged 50 to 60 in good health and CMV-seropositive. Each CDR3 is given with its conserved first and last residue.

v_gene: TRBV28
CDR3aa: CASSSSGTGVQETQYF

v_gene: TRBV6-1
CDR3aa: CASSVLDSYGYTF

v_gene: TRBV2
CDR3aa: CASSPRDRVRDTQYF

v_gene: TRBV4-3
CDR3aa: CASSQERLARNEQFF

v_gene: TRBV4-1
CDR3aa: CASSQGGLAEYEQYF

v_gene: TRBV7-2
CDR3aa: CASSLAPTGGTQYF

v_gene: TRBV2
CDR3aa: CAVLSSYEQYF

v_gene: TRBV10-3
CDR3aa: CAIRGQAYEQYF

v_gene: TRBV5-1
CDR3aa: CASSLTSGVGETQYF

v_gene: TRBV6-5
CDR3aa: CASSYSGWEQYF

v_gene: TRBV19
CDR3aa: CASKDRDTEAFF

v_gene: TRBV5-1
CDR3aa: CASSFGGQGFYEQYF

v_gene: TRBV7-2
CDR3aa: CASSLSITDTQYF